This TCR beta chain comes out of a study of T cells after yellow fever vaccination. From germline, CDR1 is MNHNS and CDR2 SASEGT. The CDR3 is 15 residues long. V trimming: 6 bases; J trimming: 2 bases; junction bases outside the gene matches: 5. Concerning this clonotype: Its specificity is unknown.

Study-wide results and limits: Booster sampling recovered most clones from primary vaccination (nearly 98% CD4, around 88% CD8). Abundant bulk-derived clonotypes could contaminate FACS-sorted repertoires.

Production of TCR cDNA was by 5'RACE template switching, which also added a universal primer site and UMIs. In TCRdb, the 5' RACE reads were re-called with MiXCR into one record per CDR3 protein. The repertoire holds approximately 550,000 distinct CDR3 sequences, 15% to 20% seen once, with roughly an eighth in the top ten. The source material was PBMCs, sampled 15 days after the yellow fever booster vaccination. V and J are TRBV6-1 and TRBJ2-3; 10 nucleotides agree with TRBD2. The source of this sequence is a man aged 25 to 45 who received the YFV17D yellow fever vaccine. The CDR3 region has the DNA TGTGCCAGCAGGTGGACTAGCGGCCACACAGATACGCAGTATTTT. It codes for CASRWTSGHTDTQYF.